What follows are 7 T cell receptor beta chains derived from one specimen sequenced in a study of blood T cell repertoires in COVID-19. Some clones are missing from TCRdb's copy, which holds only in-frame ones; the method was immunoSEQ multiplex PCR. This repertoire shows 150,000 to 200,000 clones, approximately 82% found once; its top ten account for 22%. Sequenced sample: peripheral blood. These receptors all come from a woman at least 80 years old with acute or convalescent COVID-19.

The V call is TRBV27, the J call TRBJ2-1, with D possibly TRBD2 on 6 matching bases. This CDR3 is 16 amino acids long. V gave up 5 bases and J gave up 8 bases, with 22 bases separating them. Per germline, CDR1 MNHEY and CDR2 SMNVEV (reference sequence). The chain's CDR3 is CASSRDAGSPFYEQFF. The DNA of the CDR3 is TGTGCCAGCAGTAGGGATGCCGGGAGTCCCTTCTATGAGCAGTTCTTC.

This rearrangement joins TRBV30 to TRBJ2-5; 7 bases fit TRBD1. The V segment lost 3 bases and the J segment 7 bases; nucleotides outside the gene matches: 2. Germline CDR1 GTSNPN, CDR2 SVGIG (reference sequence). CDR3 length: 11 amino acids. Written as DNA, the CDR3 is TGTGCCTGGAGGACAGGGTGGACCCAGTACTTC. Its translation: CAWRTGWTQYF.

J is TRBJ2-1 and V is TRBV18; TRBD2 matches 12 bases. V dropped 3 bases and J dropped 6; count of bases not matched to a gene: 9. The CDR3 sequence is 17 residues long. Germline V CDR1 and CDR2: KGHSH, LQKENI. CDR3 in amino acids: CASSPLTSGSARNEQFF. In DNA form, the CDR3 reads TGTGCCAGCTCACCCTTGACTAGCGGGAGTGCCCGCAATGAGCAGTTCTTC.

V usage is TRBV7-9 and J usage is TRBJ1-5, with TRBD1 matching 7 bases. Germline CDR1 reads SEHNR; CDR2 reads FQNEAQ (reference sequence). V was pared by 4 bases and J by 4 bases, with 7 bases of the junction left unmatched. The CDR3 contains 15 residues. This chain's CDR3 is CASSSSGQENQPQHF. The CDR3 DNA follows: TGTGCCAGCAGCTCTTCAGGACAGGAGAATCAGCCCCAGCATTTT.

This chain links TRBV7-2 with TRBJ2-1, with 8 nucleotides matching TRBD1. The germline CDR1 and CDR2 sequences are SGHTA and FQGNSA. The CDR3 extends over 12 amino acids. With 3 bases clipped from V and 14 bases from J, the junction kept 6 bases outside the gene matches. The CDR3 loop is CASSFRTGKEFF. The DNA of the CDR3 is TGTGCCAGCAGCTTTCGGACAGGGAAGGAGTTCTTC.

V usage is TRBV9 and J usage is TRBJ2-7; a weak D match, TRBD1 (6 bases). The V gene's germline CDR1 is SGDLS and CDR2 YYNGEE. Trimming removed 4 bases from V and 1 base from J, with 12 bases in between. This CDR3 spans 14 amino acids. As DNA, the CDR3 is TGTGCCAGCAGCACTACAGGGATTTCCTACGAGCAGTACTTC. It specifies CASSTTGISYEQYF.

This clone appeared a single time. CDR3: CASSWGDQETQYF. CDR3 DNA: TGTGCCAGCAGCTGGGGAGACCAAGAGACCCAGTACTTC. This sequence joins TRBV2 and TRBJ2-5; D perhaps matches TRBD2 (5 bases). From germline, CDR1 is SNHLY and CDR2 FYNNEI. The CDR3 consists of 13 residues. The ends were cut back, 6 bases at V and 0 bases at J, with 8 bases in the middle.